The present TCR beta chain was sequenced within a study of blood T cell repertoires in COVID-19. Study overall: Sites in the United States, Italy and Spain provided acute and convalescent COVID-19 samples. Sample material is recorded as cDNA or gDNA derived from T cells, B-cell-depleted T cells, or PBMCs.

Clones were sequenced by immunoSEQ multiplex PCR, and TCRdb holds only the in-frame ones, with some missing. The sample carries 85,000 to 95,000 clones, around 88% recorded once. Germline values: CDR1 LNHNV, CDR2 YYDKDF (reference sequence). This CDR3 is 18 amino acids long. The V end was cut by 1 base, the J end by 4 bases, with 21 bases between. The sequence derives from a human donor in a cohort sampled during active COVID-19. The source material was peripheral blood. This sequence joins TRBV15 and TRBJ2-3; D may be TRBD2 (6 bases). The CDR3 spells CATSRARGLFASADTQYF. Here the CDR3 DNA reads TGTGCCACCAGCAGAGCCCGGGGACTTTTTGCGAGTGCAGATACGCAGTATTTT.